Listed here is a single TCR beta chain. Its target is unknown. The entire patient cohort was treatment-naive prior to thyroid surgery. The data belong to a study of metastatic and nonmetastatic thyroid tumors. Study overall: Repertoires from blood and tumor or nodule tissue of malignant and benign thyroid patients were compared.

The V and J ends lost 6 bases and 3 bases respectively, with 18 bases between them. Germline CDR1 is MDHEN and CDR2 is SYDVKM. This CDR3 contains 16 residues. Study-wide results and limits: In both blood and tumor samples, TCR beta diversity was reported significantly higher for malignant than benign nodules.

In the authors' methods: To classify distant metastasis in papillary thyroid cancer, a model was built from CDR3 differences across clinicopathological groups. TCRdb reprocessed the PCR reads using MiXCR. For this entry, the V and J calls and clone size follow TCRdb and not the study's own pipeline. Of around 61,000 clones listed, 25% to 30% are singletons. This receptor was taken from a female donor with papillary thyroid cancer or a benign thyroid nodule (not recorded which). Some clones in this sample may be carry-over from other donors' samples. Sequenced input: blood. The chain employs TRBV28 and TRBJ1-5; D is possibly TRBD1 (6 bases). This CDR3 is CASSRGSDSTNQPQHF. In DNA form, the CDR3 reads TGTGCCAGCAGCCGGGGTTCGGACAGTACCAATCAGCCCCAGCATTTT.